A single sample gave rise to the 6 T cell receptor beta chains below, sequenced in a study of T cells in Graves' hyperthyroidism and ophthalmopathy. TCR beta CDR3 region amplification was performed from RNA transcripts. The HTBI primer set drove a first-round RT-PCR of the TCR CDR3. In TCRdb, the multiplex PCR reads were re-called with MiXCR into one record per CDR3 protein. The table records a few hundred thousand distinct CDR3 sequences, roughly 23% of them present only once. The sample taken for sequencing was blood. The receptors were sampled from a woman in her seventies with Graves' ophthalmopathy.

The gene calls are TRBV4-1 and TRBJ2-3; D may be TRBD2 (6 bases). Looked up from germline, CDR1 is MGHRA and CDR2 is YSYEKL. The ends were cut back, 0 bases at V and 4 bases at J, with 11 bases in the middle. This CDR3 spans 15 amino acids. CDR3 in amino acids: CASSQDDRGADTQYF. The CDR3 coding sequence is TGCGCCAGCAGCCAAGATGACCGCGGGGCAGATACGCAGTATTTT.

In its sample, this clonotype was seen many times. The chain's CDR3 is CASSLYRYYEQYF. Here the CDR3 DNA reads TGTGCCAGCAGCTTGTACAGATACTACGAGCAGTACTTC. The chain carries TRBV11-2 and TRBJ2-7, with no clear D. Deletions cut 3 bases from V and 3 bases from J, with 9 bases between. From germline, CDR1 is SGHAT and CDR2 FQNNGV. This CDR3 comprises 13 residues.

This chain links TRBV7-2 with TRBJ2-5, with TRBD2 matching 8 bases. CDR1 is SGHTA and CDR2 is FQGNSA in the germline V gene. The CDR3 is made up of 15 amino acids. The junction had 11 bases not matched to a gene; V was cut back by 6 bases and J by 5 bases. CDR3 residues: CASSGVPGGAETQYF. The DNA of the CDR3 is TGTGCCAGCAGTGGGGTTCCGGGGGGGGCCGAGACCCAGTACTTC.

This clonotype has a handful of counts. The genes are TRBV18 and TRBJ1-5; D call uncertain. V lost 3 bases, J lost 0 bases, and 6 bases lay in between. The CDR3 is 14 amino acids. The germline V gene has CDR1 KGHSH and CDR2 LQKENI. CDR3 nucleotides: TGTGCCAGCTCACCGCGGGGTAGCAATCAGCCCCAGCATTTT. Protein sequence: CASSPRGSNQPQHF.

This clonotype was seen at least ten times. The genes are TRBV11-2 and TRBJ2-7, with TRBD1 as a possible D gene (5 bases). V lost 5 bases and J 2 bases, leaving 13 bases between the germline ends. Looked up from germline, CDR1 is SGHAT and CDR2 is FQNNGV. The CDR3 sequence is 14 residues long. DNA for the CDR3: TGTGCCAGCAGCCCCGTCAGGGCAACCTACGAGCAGTACTTC. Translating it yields CASSPVRATYEQYF.

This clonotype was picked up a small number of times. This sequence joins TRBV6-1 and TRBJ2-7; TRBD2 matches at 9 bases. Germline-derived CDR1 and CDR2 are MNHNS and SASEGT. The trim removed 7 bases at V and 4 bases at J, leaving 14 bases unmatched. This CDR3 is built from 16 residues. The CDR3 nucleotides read TGTGCCAGCAAATCTCTATTGGGTAGCGGGAGTTACGAGCAGTACTTC. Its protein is CASKSLLGSGSYEQYF.